What follows are 12 T cell receptor beta chains derived from one specimen sequenced in a study of technical replicates of blood from a handful of donors. The table came from immunoSEQ multiplex PCR; TCRdb's copy has only in-frame clones and leaves some out. The table lists 55,000 to 80,000 clones, 85% to 95% of them singletons, with over 0.2% in the top ten. The sequenced material came from T cells isolated from PBMCs. Receptors were obtained from a human donor in good health.

The chain combines TRBV5-1 with TRBJ1-3; D is ambiguous. Germline V CDR1 and CDR2: SGHRS, YFSETQ. CDR3 length equals 14 residues. V was pared by 1 base and J by 2 bases, with 7 bases between. The CDR3 loop is CASSLSQTGNTIYF. The CDR3 DNA follows: TGCGCCAGCAGCTTGTCCCAAACTGGAAACACCATATATTTT.

The chain recombines TRBV10-1 with TRBJ1-1; D is unresolved. V was clipped by 6 bases and J by 3 bases, with 5 bases between them. The CDR3 length is 11 residues. Germline CDR1 WNHNN, CDR2 SYGVQD (reference sequence). CDR3: CASRSDTEAFF. The CDR3 DNA reads TGCGCCAGCAGGTCCGACACTGAAGCTTTCTTT.

This clone appeared once. The V gene is TRBV9, the J gene TRBJ1-4; maybe TRBD1 (5 bases). Trimming removed 4 bases at V and 7 bases at J, with 17 bases between. Germline-derived CDR1 and CDR2 are SGDLS and YYNGEE. The CDR3 length is 15 residues. CDR3 sequence reads: CASSPFGTGGEKLFF. CDR3 DNA: TGTGCCAGCAGCCCGTTCGGGACTGGGGGTGAAAAACTGTTTTTT. Complete variable domain (other parts from reference TRBV9 and TRBJ1-4): DSGVTQTPKHLITATGQRVTLRCSPRSGDLSVYWYQQSLDQGLQFLIQYYNGEERAKGNILERFSAQQFPDLHSELNLSSLELGDSALYFCASSPFGTGGEKLFFGSGTQLSVL.

This clone was recorded once. The rearrangement links TRBV6-5 to TRBJ2-5; 8 nucleotides line up with TRBD1. This CDR3 spans 13 amino acids. Trimming cost V 4 bases and J 3 bases; bases outside gene matches: 1. CDR1 is MNHEY and CDR2 is SVGAGI in the germline V gene. In DNA, the CDR3 is TGTGCCAGCAGTTTGGACAGGGAAGAGACCCAGTACTTC. It is translated as CASSLDREETQYF.

The chain employs TRBV4-1 and TRBJ2-5; 7 positions agree with TRBD2. This CDR3 is built from 19 residues. V lost 2 bases to trimming and J lost 5 bases; unmatched junction nucleotides: 20. From germline, CDR1 is MGHRA and CDR2 YSYEKL. CDR3 bases: TGCGCCAGCAGCCAACCGCCTACCGGGACTACGGGTCTTGGGGAGACCCAGTACTTC. This translates into CASSQPPTGTTGLGETQYF.

The V call is TRBV20-1, the J call TRBJ2-1; D perhaps matches TRBD1 (5 bases). This CDR3 comprises 11 residues. V lost 5 bases and J lost 8, with 10 bases in between. Germline V gene lookup returns CDR1 DFQATT and CDR2 SNEGSKA (reference sequence). As DNA, the CDR3 is TGCAGTGCTTTATCAGGGTATGAGCAGTTCTTC. This codes for CSALSGYEQFF.

The rearrangement joins TRBV4-1 to TRBJ2-1, with 13 bases that match TRBD2. CDR1 MGHRA and CDR2 YSYEKL come from the germline V gene. The V gene end was trimmed by 0 bases and the J gene end by 7 bases; junction bases not matched to a gene: 3. The CDR3 is 16 amino acids. The CDR3 DNA reads as TGCGCCAGCAGCCAAGACGGACTAGCGGGAGCTAATGAGCAGTTCTTC. This codes for CASSQDGLAGANEQFF.

This rearrangement joins TRBV29-1 to TRBJ2-1; perhaps TRBD2 as D (6 bases). Trimming removed 4 bases at V and 7 bases at J, with 14 bases between. The CDR3 is made up of 13 amino acids. CDR1 SQVTM and CDR2 ANQGSEA come from the germline V gene. The CDR3 sequence is CSVVSRGLNEQFF. The CDR3 DNA follows: TGCAGCGTTGTGAGTCGGGGACTTAATGAGCAGTTCTTC.

J is TRBJ2-1 and V is TRBV7-9; 9 positions agree with TRBD1. Germline V gene lookup returns CDR1 SEHNR and CDR2 FQNEAQ (reference sequence). The CDR3 loop spans 15 amino acids. The junction had 9 bases not matched to a gene; V was cut back by 7 bases and J by 5 bases. The CDR3 spells CASTLTGGFDNEQFF. The CDR3 region has the DNA TGTGCCAGCACCCTCACAGGGGGCTTTGACAATGAGCAGTTCTTC.

The J gene is TRBJ1-2, the V gene TRBV30; 7 nucleotides match TRBD1. Germline CDR1 reads GTSNPN; CDR2 reads SVGIG (reference sequence). The CDR3 loop spans 11 amino acids. The V gene end was trimmed by 4 bases and the J gene end by 7 bases; junction bases not matched to a gene: 3. The CDR3 nucleotides read TGTGCCTGGACAGGGGGTGGTGGCTACACCTTC. Its translation is CAWTGGGGYTF.

The V and J genes are TRBV9 and TRBJ2-5, with 11 bases identical to TRBD1. The CDR3 is 15 amino acids. CDR1 and CDR2 from the germline V gene are SGDLS and YYNGEE. V lost 4 bases, J lost 5 bases, and 7 bases stayed unmatched. In nucleotides, the CDR3 is TGTGCCAGCAGCTCCGGACAGGGGGCTAGGGAGACCCAGTACTTC. Protein product: CASSSGQGARETQYF.

The chain carries TRBV5-6 and TRBJ2-5, with TRBD2 as a possible D gene (6 bases). Germline CDR1 is SGHDT and CDR2 is YYEEEE. V was cut by 1 base and J by 6 bases, with 13 bases left in between. The CDR3 consists of 14 residues. The CDR3 here is CASSLPTSLKTQYF. The CDR3 nucleotides read TGTGCCAGCAGCTTGCCGACTAGTTTGAAGACCCAGTACTTC. The entire variable domain, with the rest obtained from reference TRBV5-6 and TRBJ2-5, is as follows: DAGVTQSPTHLIKTRGQQVTLRCSPKSGHDTVSWYQQALGQGPQFIFQYYEEEERQRGNFPDRFSGHQFPNYSSELNVNALLLGDSALYLCASSLPTSLKTQYFGPGTRLLVL.